The rows below give T cell receptor beta chains drawn from one sample of a study of T cell responses to AZD1222 COVID-19 vaccine. Produced via immunoSEQ multiplex PCR; TCRdb's table is partial and in-frame only. The sample has about 110,000 clones, around 91% seen once. The specimen was peripheral blood, collected on day 0 of AZD1222 vaccination. Receptors originate from an adult in good health. CDR3s include the opening cysteine and the closing phenylalanine or tryptophan. Fields, in order: V gene, clone size, J gene, D gene, CDR3 DNA, CDR3 protein. D genes are given only for firm matches. Size tells how often a clone was seen (once, few, many) or the class of an expanded clone, and some rows leave it out.

>TRBV7-9|once|TRBJ2-2|-
TGTGCCAGCAGCTTAGAGGGTGGAACCGGGGAGCTGTTTTTT
CASSLEGGTGELFF
>TRBV18|-|TRBJ1-5|-
TGTGCCAGCTCACCGCCGGGTCGGCCCCAGCATTTT
CASSPPGRPQHF
>TRBV11-2|-|TRBJ2-5|TRBD2
TGTGCCAGCAGCTTGCCTAGCGGGGGCGTGGAGACCCAGTACTTC
CASSLPSGGVETQYF
>TRBV14|-|TRBJ1-1|-
TGTGCCAGCAGCCAAGATCTCGATGGGGAAGCTTTCTTT
CASSQDLDGEAFF
>TRBV6-5|-|TRBJ2-1|-
TGTGCCAGCAGTCAGGCCCCTAGCGCCAAGCAGTTCTTC
CASSQAPSAKQFF
>TRBV20-1|-|TRBJ2-5|TRBD2
TGCAGTGCTAGTGAGGGAGGGGAGACCCAGTACTTC
CSASEGGETQYF
>TRBV6-6|-|TRBJ2-7|-
TGTGCCACCACCCGGTCCGCTTCCTACGAGCAGTACTTC
CATTRSASYEQYF
>TRBV6-5|-|TRBJ2-2|TRBD1
TGTGCCAGCAAGGGACAGGCGAACACCGGGGAGCTGTTTTTT
CASKGQANTGELFF
>TRBV7-9|-|TRBJ2-7|TRBD2
TGTGCCAGCAGCGTGAGCGGGGTCGACGAGCAGTACTTC
CASSVSGVDEQYF
>TRBV5-1|-|TRBJ1-1|-
TGCGCCAGCAGCTCTGCTATGGACAGTCTTAACACTGAAGCTTTCTTT
CASSSAMDSLNTEAFF
>TRBV19|-|TRBJ1-1|-
TGTGCCAGTAGCACGACCGTGTCAGGGTTTCTTTTTACTGAAGCTTTCTTT
CASSTTVSGFLFTEAFF